These 23 T cell receptor beta chains were all obtained from the same sample, sequenced in a study of cytomegalovirus exposure and HLA in healthy donors. TCRdb's copy holds only in-frame clones and misses some; the assay was immunoSEQ multiplex PCR. This repertoire shows about 260,000 clones, roughly 87% found once; its top ten account for around 3.1%. The sequenced sample consisted of PBMCs. The receptors come from a woman younger than 45 in good health and CMV-seronegative.

The V and J genes are TRBV28 and TRBJ2-7; a possible D gene is TRBD2 (6 bases). This CDR3 comprises 15 residues. Trimming shortened V by 3 bases and J by 7 bases, and 19 bases separated the two germline ends. CDR1 MDHEN and CDR2 SYDVKM come from the germline V gene. CDR3: CASSLRGSGGKEQYF. The CDR3, as DNA: TGTGCCAGCAGTTTGCGGGGTAGCGGAGGCAAGGAGCAGTACTTC.

This sequence joins TRBV13 and TRBJ2-7; D remains unclear. The CDR3 has 12 amino acids. V was cut by 5 bases and J by 2 bases, with 7 bases left in between. Looked up from germline, CDR1 is PRHDT and CDR2 is FYEKMQ (reference sequence). The CDR3 spells CASSRGAYEQYF. The CDR3 region has the DNA TGTGCCAGCAGCCGCGGAGCCTACGAGCAGTACTTC.

The chain employs TRBV7-3 and TRBJ1-4, with 7 bases lining up with TRBD1. The CDR3 sequence is 17 residues long. Trimming cost V 5 bases and J 7 bases; bases outside gene matches: 16. Germline lookup yields CDR1 SGHTA and CDR2 FQGTGA. The CDR3 DNA follows: TGTGCCAGCAGCCCCCGGGACAGATCTCGGGGAAGTGAAAAACTGTTTTTT. It translates to CASSPRDRSRGSEKLFF.

The V and J genes are TRBV7-3 and TRBJ2-6; D unclear. Trimming cost V 4 bases and J 2 bases, with 6 bases left between them. CDR1 SGHTA and CDR2 FQGTGA come from the germline V gene. The CDR3 totals 14 residues. The CDR3 sequence: CASSSAAGANVLTF. The CDR3 DNA follows: TGTGCCAGCAGCTCAGCAGCTGGGGCCAACGTCCTGACTTTC.

The V and J genes are TRBV4-2 and TRBJ2-5; 12 bases line up with TRBD2. The CDR3 runs to 17 residues. J was trimmed by 5 bases and V by 0 bases; bases with no gene match: 7. Germline V gene sequence: CDR1 LGHNA, CDR2 YNFKEQ. This chain's CDR3 is CASSQDRTSGTGETQYF. The DNA for the CDR3 is TGTGCCAGCAGCCAAGATAGGACTAGCGGGACGGGGGAGACCCAGTACTTC.

The CDR3 DNA reads TGTGCCAGCAGCGTATCCCCGGGAGGGGGGTCCTACAATGAGCAGTTCTTC. Encoded protein: CASSVSPGGGSYNEQFF. This chain uses TRBV9 with TRBJ2-1; TRBD2 aligns across 8 bases. Per the germline V gene, CDR1 is SGDLS and CDR2 is YYNGEE. CDR3 size: 17 residues. V dropped 1 base and J dropped 1; count of bases not matched to a gene: 7.

The genes are TRBV9 and TRBJ2-5; 9 nucleotides agree with TRBD2. V shed 1 base, J shed 1 base, and the junction held 5 bases outside the gene matches. The CDR3 totals 16 residues. Germline loops: CDR1 SGDLS, CDR2 YYNGEE. The CDR3 region is CASSVMAGGSQETQYF. The CDR3, as DNA: TGTGCCAGCAGCGTAATGGCGGGAGGGTCCCAAGAGACCCAGTACTTC.

V is TRBV5-8 and J is TRBJ2-2; 9 bases are a match to TRBD2. Germline lookup yields CDR1 SGHTS and CDR2 YDEGEE. This CDR3 spans 15 amino acids. J gave up 8 bases and V 4 bases, and 9 bases lay outside the gene matches. The CDR3 DNA reads TGTGCCAGCAGCGGCGGACTAGCGTTCTCTGGGGAGCTGTTTTTT. As protein: CASSGGLAFSGELFF.

The CDR3 DNA follows: TGTGCCAGCAGTCTCCAGGGGGGGAACAATCAGCCCCAGCATTTT. It translates to CASSLQGGNNQPQHF. The chain employs TRBV27 and TRBJ1-5; 7 bases line up with TRBD1. V shed 5 bases, J shed 3 bases, and the junction held 7 bases outside the gene matches. This CDR3 comprises 15 residues. Germline CDR1 is MNHEY and CDR2 is SMNVEV (reference sequence).

The V gene is TRBV11-2, the J gene TRBJ2-1, with 9 bases aligning to TRBD2. The CDR3 contains 14 residues. Unmatched junction bases numbered 9, after V lost 6 bases and J lost 9 bases. Germline assignment: CDR1 SGHAT and CDR2 FQNNGV. DNA for the CDR3: TGTGCCAGCAGTTACGGACTAGCGAGCCCTGAGCAGTTCTTC. Its protein product is CASSYGLASPEQFF.

This clone was detected once. V usage is TRBV5-1 and J usage is TRBJ2-1; perhaps D is TRBD1 or TRBD2 (5 bases each). Germline V CDR1 and CDR2: SGHRS, YFSETQ. The CDR3 extends over 15 amino acids. Trimming cost V 4 bases and J 4 bases, with 15 bases left between them. Written as DNA, the CDR3 is TGCGCCAGCAGCCAGGGACCTACGGAATACAATGAGCAGTTCTTC. This translates into CASSQGPTEYNEQFF. The entire variable domain, with the rest obtained from reference TRBV5-1 and TRBJ2-1, is as follows: KAGVTQTPRYLIKTRGQQVTLSCSPISGHRSVSWYQQTPGQGLQFLFEYFSETQRNKGNFPGRFSGRQFSNSRSEMNVSTLELGDSALYLCASSQGPTEYNEQFFGPGTRLTVL.

The J gene is TRBJ2-7, the V gene TRBV5-7; the match to TRBD2 covers 7 bases. TRBV5-7 is an open reading frame whose function is uncertain. This CDR3 has 15 residues. Trimming at V came to 4 bases and at J to 5 bases, leaving 12 bases not matched to a gene. This chain's CDR3 is CASSLQVAGAHEQYF. The CDR3 DNA reads TGTGCCAGCAGCCTCCAGGTCGCGGGAGCCCACGAGCAGTACTTC.

V and J are TRBV29-1 and TRBJ2-3; unclear D gene. The CDR3 runs 14 residues. The germline gives CDR1 SQVTM, CDR2 ANQGSEA. The V gene lost 4 bases and the J gene lost 0 bases, with 11 bases spanning the gap. CDR3 in amino acids: CSVVARASTDTQYF. The CDR3 bases are TGCAGCGTTGTAGCCCGTGCTAGCACAGATACGCAGTATTTT.

The chain combines TRBV27 with TRBJ2-7, with 12 bases that match TRBD2. V was pared by 3 bases and J by 2 bases, with 8 bases of the junction left unmatched. The CDR3 sequence is 17 residues long. The V gene's germline CDR1 is MNHEY and CDR2 SMNVEV (reference sequence). CDR3 DNA sequence: TGTGCCAGCAGTTTTTTTACTAGCGGGAGGACGGCCTACGAGCAGTACTTC. It codes for CASSFFTSGRTAYEQYF.

The genes are TRBV27 and TRBJ2-1; 7 bases line up with TRBD2. The CDR3 loop spans 16 amino acids. The germline CDR1 and CDR2 sequences are MNHEY and SMNVEV (reference sequence). The V and J ends lost 5 bases and 2 bases, in that order; junction bases with no gene match: 9. CDR3 DNA: TGTGCCAGCAGTCGAACCTCTAGCGGTACCTACAATGAGCAGTTCTTC. This sequence encodes CASSRTSSGTYNEQFF.

The chain is built from TRBV4-2 and TRBJ2-7, with TRBD1 as a possible D gene (5 bases). The CDR3 consists of 15 residues. The germline V and J ends were trimmed by 0 bases and 0 bases, with 9 bases remaining between them. Germline CDR1 and CDR2: LGHNA and YNFKEQ. In DNA, the CDR3 is TGTGCCAGCAGCCAAGAGACAGATGGCTCCTACGAGCAGTACTTC. Its protein product is CASSQETDGSYEQYF.

This clone was detected only a few times. The rearrangement uses TRBV10-3 and TRBJ1-4; D not certain. The CDR3 contains 13 residues. Between the trimmed V and J ends, which lost 4 bases and 10 bases, there was a span of 13 bases. Germline values: CDR1 ENHRY, CDR2 SYGVKD. The CDR3 DNA reads TGTGCCATCAGTGGCACGGATAATCGAAAACTGTTTTTT. Translated, it gives CAISGTDNRKLFF.

V gene TRBV7-9 combines with J gene TRBJ2-7; D tentatively reads TRBD1 or TRBD2 (5 bases each). V lost 2 bases and J 8 bases, leaving 19 bases between the germline ends. Looked up from germline, CDR1 is SEHNR and CDR2 is FQNEAQ (reference sequence). CDR3 length equals 15 residues. CDR3 coding DNA: TGTGCCAGCAGCTTACCGACAGAGGTAGCGAGTAAGCAGTACTTC. Translating gives CASSLPTEVASKQYF.

V and J are TRBV28 and TRBJ1-2; possible D gene TRBD1, 5 bases. The V gene's germline CDR1 is MDHEN and CDR2 SYDVKM. V lost 6 bases to trimming and J lost 4 bases, with 15 bases between them. This CDR3 region has 14 residues. The DNA of the CDR3 is TGTGCCAGCAGCCCGGCCGGGGGAAGCTATGGCTACACCTTC. This translates into CASSPAGGSYGYTF.

The chain couples TRBV5-5 to TRBJ2-7; D gene unclear. The ends were cut back, 0 bases at V and 2 bases at J, with 9 bases in the middle. The CDR3 has 14 amino acids. Per germline, CDR1 SGHKS and CDR2 YYEKEE (reference sequence). The CDR3 is CASSLAAEPYEQYF. The DNA for the CDR3 is TGTGCCAGCAGCTTGGCGGCCGAACCCTACGAGCAGTACTTC.

The genes are TRBV7-6 and TRBJ2-7; 8 nucleotides agree with TRBD2. J lost 0 bases, V lost 1 base, and 2 bases had no gene match. CDR1 and CDR2 (germline): SGHVS, FNYEAQ. The CDR3 length is 15 residues. The CDR3 nucleotides read TGTGCCAGCAGCTTAGAAGCGGGGGCCTCCTACGAGCAGTACTTC. As protein: CASSLEAGASYEQYF. Complete variable domain (other parts from reference TRBV7-6 and TRBJ2-7): GAGVSQSPRYKVTKRGQDVALRCDPISGHVSLYWYRQALGQGPEFLTYFNYEAQQDKSGLPNDRFSAERPEGSISTLTIQRTEQRDSAMYRCASSLEAGASYEQYFGPGTRLTVT.

This chain links TRBV4-1 with TRBJ2-3; no definite D call. V lost 4 bases, J lost 2 bases, and 19 bases lay in between. Germline V gene data show CDR1 as MGHRA and CDR2 as YSYEKL. The CDR3 length is 17 residues. Written as DNA, the CDR3 is TGCGCCAGCAGCCCCGGTAGTAGGGCGTACCCCACAGATACGCAGTATTTT. Translated, it gives CASSPGSRAYPTDTQYF.

V is TRBV7-3 and J is TRBJ2-1; 10 bases agree with TRBD2. The CDR3 runs to 15 residues. The germline V gene has CDR1 SGHTA and CDR2 FQGTGA. V was clipped by 5 bases and J by 2 bases; unmatched bases: 3. The CDR3 sequence is CASSDGLAAYNEQFF. The CDR3 nucleotides read TGTGCCAGCAGCGACGGACTAGCGGCCTACAATGAGCAGTTCTTC.